The present TCR beta chain was sequenced within a study of shared clonotypes between healthy human individuals. Method: immunoSEQ multiplex PCR; TCRdb's copy keeps in-frame clones and lacks some. Here the sample spans 2 million or so clones, about 95% being singletons. Germline V lookup: CDR1 SGDLS, CDR2 YYNGEE. The V and J ends lost 2 bases and 0 bases, in that order; junction bases with no gene match: 1. The CDR3 contains 15 residues. Overall study results and limits: Rarefaction revealed incomplete sorted-subset sequencing despite large depth.

Concerning this clone: Its antigen is not known. This same CDR3 is encoded by further DNA sequences in the sample.

The source of this sequence is a man younger than 35 in good health. The sample consisted of naive CD4+ T cells sorted from blood. Stated subset: CD45RA+ positively selected. V gene TRBV9 combines with J gene TRBJ2-7; 11 nucleotides match TRBD1. Here the CDR3 reads CASSVGQGASYEQYF. CDR3 nucleotides: TGTGCCAGCAGCGTCGGACAGGGGGCCTCCTACGAGCAGTACTTC.